This paragraph reports one T cell receptor beta chain. V dropped 7 bases and J dropped 1 base, with 14 bases sitting between them. Germline-derived CDR1 and CDR2 are MNHEY and SVGAGI. CDR3 size: 15 residues. The sample originates from a study of T cell responses to AZD1222 COVID-19 vaccine. The protocol was immunoSEQ multiplex PCR, while the TCRdb copy is restricted to in-frame clones and leaves out a portion. The data contain 190,000 or so clones, 88% of them seen just once; the ten biggest clones take up about 25%. The sequence derives from an adult who received the AZD1222 COVID-19 vaccine. The chain couples TRBV6-5 to TRBJ1-5; D gene ambiguous. The source was peripheral blood, collected 28 days after the second AZD1222 dose. CDR3 in amino acids: CASTSNPGSNQPQHF. The CDR3 DNA reads as TGTGCCAGCACCTCCAACCCGGGGAGCAATCAGCCCCAGCATTTT.